The 22 T cell receptor beta chains below all came from one sample that was sequenced in a study of blood T cell repertoires in COVID-19. This table comes from immunoSEQ multiplex PCR, and its TCRdb copy is limited to in-frame clones, with some not included. The sample has 300,000 to 400,000 clones, around 84% seen once. Sequencing was performed on PBMCs or T cells enriched from blood (not recorded which). The receptor set was obtained from a woman between 25 and 40 years old who had been exposed to COVID-19.

The rearrangement links TRBV5-6 to TRBJ1-5; TRBD1 is a possible D gene (5 bases). V lost 2 bases and J lost 2, with 17 bases in between. Germline CDR1 reads SGHDT; CDR2 reads YYEEEE. This CDR3 contains 17 residues. The chain's CDR3 is CASSFTGPGRGNQPQHF. DNA of the CDR3: TGTGCCAGCAGCTTTACAGGTCCGGGTAGGGGCAATCAGCCCCAGCATTTT.

This clone was seen a handful of times. This chain connects TRBV7-3 to TRBJ2-1; 9 nucleotides match TRBD2. The V gene's germline CDR1 is SGHTA and CDR2 FQGTGA. With 1 base clipped from V and 8 bases from J, the junction kept 9 bases outside the gene matches. The CDR3 runs 16 residues. The CDR3 sequence is CASSLKASGISDEQFF. The CDR3 bases are TGTGCCAGCAGCTTAAAGGCTAGCGGGATAAGTGATGAGCAGTTCTTC.

The chain combines TRBV7-9 with TRBJ2-7; TRBD2 might be the D (6 bases). Germline values: CDR1 SEHNR, CDR2 FQNEAQ (reference sequence). Between the trimmed V and J ends, which lost 3 bases and 2 bases, there was a span of 11 bases. The CDR3 totals 14 residues. Here the CDR3 reads CASSFSGPAYEQYF. CDR3 sequence (DNA): TGTGCCAGCAGCTTTAGCGGCCCCGCCTACGAGCAGTACTTC.

This clone has only one observation. This sequence joins TRBV7-3 and TRBJ2-7; 11 nucleotides match TRBD1. V shed 5 bases, J shed 8 bases, and the junction held 8 bases outside the gene matches. Germline loops: CDR1 SGHTA, CDR2 FQGTGA. The CDR3 runs to 14 residues. CDR3 residues: CASSPSGQGAQQYF. The CDR3, as DNA: TGTGCCAGCAGCCCTTCAGGACAGGGGGCCCAGCAGTACTTC.

The chain employs TRBV5-8 and TRBJ1-4; D call uncertain. V dropped 0 bases and J dropped 8 bases, with 5 bases sitting between them. This CDR3 region has 12 residues. From germline, CDR1 is SGHTS and CDR2 YDEGEE. The CDR3 loop reads CASSLGREKLFF. The CDR3 DNA reads TGTGCCAGCAGCTTGGGCCGGGAAAAACTGTTTTTT.

The chain employs TRBV28 and TRBJ2-5; perhaps TRBD1 as D (6 bases). The CDR3 loop spans 14 amino acids. With 3 bases removed from V and 2 bases from J, the gap between germline ends came to 10 bases. Germline loops: CDR1 MDHEN, CDR2 SYDVKM. The CDR3 DNA sequence: TGTGCCAGCAGTTTCAAGGGGGTACAAGAGACCCAGTACTTC. Its protein is CASSFKGVQETQYF.

The rearrangement links TRBV30 to TRBJ2-1, with a possible D match to TRBD2 (6 bases). The CDR3 totals 21 residues. Trimming took off 0 bases at V and 1 base at J, with 28 bases between the two ends. Germline CDR1 and CDR2: GTSNPN and SVGIG (reference sequence). CDR3 sequence (DNA): TGTGCCTGGAGTGTACTTCGCTGGGACTCCAAATCAGCCGGGTCCTACAATGAGCAGTTCTTC. This encodes CAWSVLRWDSKSAGSYNEQFF.

The V and J genes are TRBV4-2 and TRBJ2-1, with 10 bases lining up with TRBD2. The V gene's germline CDR1 is LGHNA and CDR2 YNFKEQ. Unmatched junction bases numbered 12, after V lost 1 base and J lost 9 bases. The CDR3 is 17 residues long. This chain's CDR3 is CASSQGKGASGSGEQFF. For the CDR3, the DNA is TGTGCCAGCAGCCAAGGCAAAGGGGCTAGCGGGAGCGGTGAGCAGTTCTTC.

The CDR3 loop reads CSVSSGATNEKLFF. CDR3 in DNA: TGCAGCGTGAGCTCGGGGGCAACTAATGAAAAACTGTTTTTT. The J gene is TRBJ1-4, the V gene TRBV29-1; a weak D match, TRBD1 (5 bases). V dropped 6 bases and J dropped 0 bases, with 11 bases sitting between them. Germline V gives CDR1 SQVTM, CDR2 ANQGSEA. The CDR3 covers 14 residues.

The sample holds one count of this clone. This chain uses TRBV19 with TRBJ1-5; 7 bases are shared with TRBD1. The CDR3 covers 13 residues. The germline CDR1 and CDR2 sequences are LNHDA and SQIVND (reference sequence). V trimming: 8 bases; J trimming: 3 bases; junction bases outside the gene matches: 4. The CDR3 loop is CASWGQYNQPQHF. In DNA, the CDR3 is TGTGCCAGTTGGGGACAGTACAATCAGCCCCAGCATTTT.

This rearrangement joins TRBV11-2 to TRBJ2-1, with TRBD2 matching 8 bases. CDR1 SGHAT and CDR2 FQNNGV come from the germline V gene. J lost 7 bases, V lost 3 bases, and 8 bases had no gene match. This CDR3 comprises 15 residues. The DNA for the CDR3 is TGTGCCAGCAGCTTCTCACTAGCGGAGGGGAATGAGCAGTTCTTC. Protein sequence: CASSFSLAEGNEQFF.

This clone was seen just once. The chain joins TRBV2 to TRBJ2-1; perhaps TRBD2 as D (6 bases). CDR1 SNHLY and CDR2 FYNNEI come from the germline V gene. This CDR3 comprises 15 residues. V dropped 4 bases and J dropped 1 base, with 11 bases sitting between them. DNA for the CDR3: TGTGCCAGCAGTGTACTAGCCGGGTCCTACAATGAGCAGTTCTTC. It translates to CASSVLAGSYNEQFF.

This clone was detected only once. The chain joins TRBV4-1 to TRBJ2-3; unclear D gene. Trimming took 2 bases from V and 6 from J, leaving 3 bases between them. The length of the CDR3 is 11 residues. Germline loops: CDR1 MGHRA, CDR2 YSYEKL. The CDR3 sequence is CASSQQDTQYF. CDR3 DNA: TGCGCCAGCAGCCAACAGGATACGCAGTATTTT.

The V gene is TRBV28, the J gene TRBJ1-5, with a tentative D call TRBD1 (5 bases). Germline V gene data show CDR1 as MDHEN and CDR2 as SYDVKM. This CDR3 has 14 amino acids. V was cut by 7 bases and J by 1 base, with 11 bases left in between. The chain's CDR3 is CASIRGGSNQPQHF. The DNA of the CDR3 is TGTGCCAGCATCCGCGGGGGGAGCAATCAGCCCCAGCATTTT.

The V call is TRBV5-5, the J call TRBJ1-4; D gene unclear. The CDR3 is made up of 14 amino acids. The germline CDR1 and CDR2 sequences are SGHKS and YYEKEE (reference sequence). Trimming cost V 4 bases and J 0 bases, with 7 bases left between them. CDR3 amino acids: CASSPQTTNEKLFF. The CDR3, as DNA: TGTGCCAGCAGCCCCCAGACAACTAATGAAAAACTGTTTTTT.

The chain recombines TRBV10-2 with TRBJ1-6; 10 bases match TRBD1. After removal of 6 bases from V and 10 bases from J, the junction contained 6 bases not matched to a gene. There are 14 residues in the CDR3. The germline CDR1 and CDR2 sequences are WSHSY and SAAADI. CDR3 nucleotide sequence: TGCGCCAGCAGAAAGACAGGGGGCATGTCACCCCTCCACTTT. Translation: CASRKTGGMSPLHF.

This clone has a handful of counts. This chain uses TRBV2 with TRBJ2-5; D perhaps matches TRBD2 (6 bases). The V end was cut by 1 base, the J end by 4 bases, with 16 bases between. The CDR3 is 16 amino acids. From germline, CDR1 is SNHLY and CDR2 FYNNEI. The CDR3: CASSEDSGGSIETQYF. CDR3 DNA sequence: TGTGCCAGCAGTGAAGACTCCGGGGGTAGCATAGAGACCCAGTACTTC.

The chain uses TRBV27 and TRBJ2-7; D is uncertain. Germline CDR1 is MNHEY and CDR2 is SMNVEV (reference sequence). The CDR3 has 12 residues. V lost 2 bases to trimming and J lost 3 bases, with 5 bases between them. CDR3 DNA: TGTGCCAGCAGTTTAACCGGCTACGAGCAGTACTTC. Translation: CASSLTGYEQYF.

Ten or more counts support this clone. The gene calls are TRBV4-1 and TRBJ1-6; D not certain. This CDR3 has 13 residues. Germline CDR1 MGHRA, CDR2 YSYEKL. Trimming removed 1 base at V and 9 bases at J, with 7 bases between. The DNA of the CDR3 is TGCGCCAGCAGCCAAGTGAGGATTTCACCCCTCCACTTT. This codes for CASSQVRISPLHF.

The rearrangement links TRBV18 to TRBJ2-2, with D maybe TRBD2 (6 bases). Germline V CDR1 and CDR2: KGHSH, LQKENI. The CDR3 length is 17 residues. The ends were cut back, 0 bases at V and 0 bases at J, with 11 bases in the middle. The CDR3 reads CASSPPGGTANTGELFF. The CDR3 DNA reads as TGTGCCAGCTCACCACCTGGCGGGACGGCGAACACCGGGGAGCTGTTTTTT.

This clone showed up just a few times. This chain uses TRBV19 with TRBJ2-7, with 8 bases aligning to TRBD1. The CDR3 is made up of 14 amino acids. Germline V gene sequence: CDR1 LNHDA, CDR2 SQIVND (reference sequence). J gave up 5 bases and V 5 bases, and 8 bases lay outside the gene matches. The CDR3 DNA sequence: TGTGCCAGTAGTCGGGCACAGGGGGTAAACGAGCAGTACTTC. Translation gives CASSRAQGVNEQYF.

This clone was counted between two and nine times. The chain employs TRBV5-1 and TRBJ1-5; no firm D call. The ends were cut back, 0 bases at V and 7 bases at J, with 8 bases in the middle. CDR1 SGHRS and CDR2 YFSETQ come from the germline V gene. CDR3 length equals 13 residues. CDR3 nucleotide sequence: TGCGCCAGCAGCTTGGATTCGGGACAGCCCCAGCATTTT. Translated: CASSLDSGQPQHF.